The 28 T cell receptor beta chains given below trace back to one sample, sequenced in a study of T cell clonality in common variable immunodeficiency. Libraries were prepared by immunoSEQ multiplex PCR; TCRdb keeps only in-frame clonotypes and omits some of them. The sample shows 44,000 or so clones, none of them appearing just once. The sequenced material came from peripheral blood mononuclear cells. Receptors originate from a person aged 18-69 years in good health.

As to this clone: Being one base from a much bigger clone, this may be a read error. Read coverage stops 3 residues before the CDR3 terminus; the germline J gene supplies the remainder. The chain uses TRBV27 and TRBJ2-7; 10 nucleotides agree with TRBD1. With V trimmed by 6 bases and J by 0 bases, 5 bases remained unmatched. The CDR3 runs to 15 residues. Germline V gene lookup returns CDR1 MNHEY and CDR2 SMNVEV (reference sequence). The covered CDR3 bases are TGTGCCAGCAGCCCGGGACAGGGGAGCTCCTACGAG. Translated: CASSPGQGSSYE. The CDR3 in its entirety is CASSPGQGSSYEQYF.

This clone was seen at least ten times. The read ends 3 residues before the CDR3 terminus; that terminus is restored from the germline J gene. J is TRBJ2-1 and V is TRBV5-6, with D perhaps TRBD1 (6 bases). The CDR3 runs 14 residues. In germline, CDR1 is SGHDT, CDR2 YYEEEE. V shed 7 bases and J shed 4 bases, with 15 bases lying between them. Here the CDR3 reads CASVGTPDYNEQFF. The CDR3 DNA, read in part, is TGTGCCAGCGTCGGGACACCGGATTACAATGAG.

At least ten counts were recorded for this clone. The read terminates 3 residues before the CDR3 end, so the remaining end is supplied by the germline J gene. This chain links TRBV25-1 with TRBJ2-5; 8 bases map to TRBD2. Germline CDR1 is MGHDK and CDR2 is SYGVNS. V lost 7 bases and J lost 4; bases outside the gene matches: 11. CDR3 size: 15 residues. This chain's CDR3 is CASTWSGTSGETQYF. The part of the CDR3 DNA that was read is TGTGCCAGCACCTGGTCGGGGACTAGTGGAGAGACC.

This clone was found many times. The observed sequence ends 3 residues before the CDR3 terminus, with the missing tail filled in from the germline J gene. The rearrangement uses TRBV29-1 and TRBJ2-3; possibly TRBD2 for D (6 bases). Germline-derived CDR1 and CDR2 are SQVTM and ANQGSEA. The length of the CDR3 is 15 residues. Deletions cut 0 bases from V and 4 bases from J, with 14 bases between. CDR3 region: CSVEDGAGRADTQYF. CDR3 bases read: TGCAGCGTTGAAGATGGCGCGGGAAGGGCAGATACG.

This clone occurred many times. The read finishes 3 residues shy of the CDR3 end, and the germline J gene is used to complete it. The rearrangement uses TRBV6-2 or TRBV6-3 and TRBJ1-2, with D uncertain. The V end lost 7 bases, the J end lost 7 bases, and 10 bases lay between the germline ends. CDR1 MNHEY and CDR2 SVGEGT come from the germline V gene. The CDR3 has 11 residues. CDR3 DNA, as far as it was read: TGTGCCAGCACTCAATACGGTGGC. It encodes CASTQYGG. The whole CDR3 reads CASTQYGGYTF.

On this clone itself: The junction differs from germline at one of its ends, possibly a read error. The read comes to an end 3 residues before the CDR3 does, leaving the germline J gene to fill in the end. The rearrangement joins TRBV7-9 to TRBJ1-1; the D is unclear. Per germline, CDR1 SEHNR and CDR2 FQNEAQ (reference sequence). The CDR3 totals 14 residues. The CDR3: CSSSLDVYGTEAFF. Partial CDR3 DNA: TGTTCCAGCAGCTTAGATGTCTATGGCACTGAA.

This clone was seen ten or more times. The read ends 3 residues shy of where the CDR3 ends; the end is completed using the germline J gene. The rearrangement links TRBV7-8 to TRBJ1-1; 10 bases fit TRBD1. Looked up from germline, CDR1 is SGHVS and CDR2 is FQNEAQ. The CDR3 length is 14 residues. CDR3 residues: CASNPGGQGRPAFF. Partial CDR3 DNA: TGTGCCAGCAACCCAGGGGGACAGGGGCGCCCA.

This clone was counted at least ten times. The missing CDR3 end, 3 residues past where the read stops, is filled in from the germline J gene. The chain employs TRBV4-1 and TRBJ2-5, with D maybe TRBD1 (6 bases). This CDR3 is 14 amino acids long. V was cut by 1 base and J by 4 bases, with 10 bases left in between. The germline V gene encodes CDR1 MGHRA and CDR2 YSYEKL. CDR3 amino acids: CASSQGSRGETQYF. CDR3 DNA (partial): TGCGCCAGCAGCCAAGGTTCCAGGGGAGAGACC.

This clone was observed many times. Sequencing ends 3 residues short of the CDR3 end; the germline J gene provides the rest. V gene TRBV24-1 combines with J gene TRBJ2-3, with 10 bases aligning to TRBD2. The ends lost 4 bases at V and 4 bases at J; junction bases unmatched: 7. The CDR3 is made up of 16 amino acids. The germline V gene has CDR1 KGHDR and CDR2 SFDVKD. Incomplete CDR3 DNA: TGTGCCACCAGTGAGTACGCTAGCGGGGGCCCAGATACG. This encodes CATSEYASGGPDT. The whole CDR3 sequence is CATSEYASGGPDTQYF.

This clone showed up many times. The read ends 3 residues early relative to the CDR3; the germline J gene fills the gap. The chain links TRBV28 to TRBJ2-7, with a tentative D call TRBD2 (6 bases). The CDR3 has 14 residues. CDR1 and CDR2 (germline): MDHEN, SYDVKM. V lost 7 bases to trimming and J lost 2 bases, with 15 bases between them. This chain's CDR3 is CASTSGSGPYEQYF. Incomplete CDR3 DNA: TGTGCCAGCACCTCCGGTAGCGGACCCTACGAG.

The table lists this clone with many counts. The CDR3 end is not reached by the read, which stops 3 residues before it; the germline J gene fills it in. The genes are TRBV2 and TRBJ2-2, with 9 bases lining up with TRBD1. The CDR3 loop spans 14 amino acids. V shed 6 bases, J shed 4 bases, and the junction held 3 bases outside the gene matches. Germline assignment: CDR1 SNHLY and CDR2 FYNNEI. The sequenced part of the CDR3 DNA is TGTGCCAGCAGACGGACAGGGGCCACCGGGGAG. It specifies CASRRTGATGE. The whole CDR3 sequence is CASRRTGATGELFF.

This clone was detected ten times or more. Coverage ceases 3 residues before the CDR3 finishes, and the germline J gene fills in the end. J is TRBJ1-1 and V is TRBV19; TRBD1 agrees at 9 bases. The V gene end was trimmed by 9 bases and the J gene end by 3 bases; junction bases not matched to a gene: 8. Germline values: CDR1 LNHDA, CDR2 SQIVND (reference sequence). CDR3 size: 14 residues. Partial CDR3 DNA: TGTGCCAGCTCCGGGTGGACAGGGGACACTGAA. Translated: CASSGWTGDTE. The whole CDR3 protein reads CASSGWTGDTEAFF.

The table lists this clone with many counts. CDR3 sequence reads: CASGGDRTNTGELFF. The sequenced CDR3 bases are TGCGCCAGCGGAGGCGACAGGACGAACACCGGGGAG. This sequence joins TRBV5-1 and TRBJ2-2, with D maybe TRBD1 (6 bases). Sequencing ends 3 residues short of the CDR3 end; the germline J gene provides the rest. The CDR3 loop spans 15 amino acids. Trimming removed 7 bases from V and 0 bases from J, with 13 bases in between. Germline V gene data show CDR1 as SGHRS and CDR2 as YFSETQ.

This clone was seen many times. From the germline J gene comes the end of the CDR3, since the read stops 3 residues before it. The chain combines TRBV28 with TRBJ2-1; 9 positions match TRBD1. After removal of 5 bases from V and 8 bases from J, the junction contained 7 bases not matched to a gene. There are 14 residues in the CDR3. Germline lookup yields CDR1 MDHEN and CDR2 SYDVKM. CDR3 DNA (partial): TGTGCCAGCAGTGTTACCGGGACAGGGTATGAG. As protein: CASSVTGTGYE. In full, the CDR3 reads CASSVTGTGYEQFF.

This clone appeared many times. The observed sequence ends 3 residues before the CDR3 terminus, with the missing tail filled in from the germline J gene. The V call is TRBV6-1, the J call TRBJ2-2; D gene uncertain. Germline CDR1 and CDR2: MNHNS and SASEGT. The CDR3 extends over 14 amino acids. V gave up 1 base and J gave up 3 bases, with 6 bases separating them. CDR3 in amino acids: CASSEVADTGELFF. The CDR3 bases that were read are TGTGCCAGCAGTGAAGTGGCAGACACCGGGGAG.

This clone was counted at least ten times. The read stops 3 residues short of the end of the CDR3; the missing end is completed from the germline J gene. The chain uses TRBV19 and TRBJ2-7; 12 positions agree with TRBD1. The germline V gene encodes CDR1 LNHDA and CDR2 SQIVND (reference sequence). The trim removed 5 bases at V and 0 bases at J, leaving 14 bases unmatched. This CDR3 is built from 19 residues. This chain's CDR3 is CASSVSGTGGSSSSYEQYF. The CDR3 bases that were read are TGTGCCAGTAGTGTCTCCGGGACAGGGGGCTCCTCCAGCTCCTACGAG.

At least ten counts were recorded for this clone. The read comes to an end 3 residues before the CDR3 does, leaving the germline J gene to fill in the end. This rearrangement joins TRBV23-1 to TRBJ1-3, with 9 bases that match TRBD1. TRBV23-1 is an ORF, with its function uncertain. The CDR3 has 16 amino acids. J was trimmed by 1 base and V by 6 bases; bases with no gene match: 7. The CDR3 reads CASSQTGGKSGNTIYF. The CDR3 DNA, read in part, is TGCGCCAGCAGCCAGACAGGGGGAAAATCTGGAAACACC.

This clone was detected ten times or more. Read data end 3 residues before the CDR3 end; the end is taken from the germline J gene. J is TRBJ2-1 and V is TRBV7-2; TRBD2 agrees at 8 bases. The length of the CDR3 is 15 residues. Germline CDR1 and CDR2: SGHTA and FQGNSA. The V segment lost 4 bases and the J segment 8 bases; nucleotides outside the gene matches: 10. CDR3 sequence reads: CASSSGLALGDEQFF. The CDR3 DNA, read in part, is TGTGCCAGCAGCTCCGGACTAGCATTAGGCGATGAG.

In this sample, this clone turned up many times. Read sequence stops 3 residues before the CDR3 end, and the germline J gene provides the missing end. The chain recombines TRBV20-1 with TRBJ2-7, with 9 bases that match TRBD1. The germline CDR1 and CDR2 sequences are DFQATT and SNEGSKA (reference sequence). After removal of 0 bases from V and 3 bases from J, the junction contained 6 bases not matched to a gene. The CDR3 loop spans 15 amino acids. The sequenced part of the CDR3 DNA is TGCAGTGCTAGAGATCCGGGACAGGGCGGCTACGAG. The encoded protein is CSARDPGQGGYE. The complete CDR3 sequence is CSARDPGQGGYEQYF.

This clone was seen repeatedly, ten times or more. The sequence runs out 3 residues before the end of the CDR3; the remainder is reconstructed from the germline J gene. The genes are TRBV12-3 or TRBV12-4 and TRBJ1-4; a weak D match, TRBD1 (6 bases). The CDR3 length is 18 residues. V dropped 6 bases and J dropped 8 bases, with 28 bases sitting between them. The CDR3 bases that were read are TGTGCCAGCAGCCCACGATCGTCCGGGGGGCGAGTAAGAGAAAAA. Amino acid sequence: CASSPRSSGGRVREK. The whole CDR3 reads CASSPRSSGGRVREKLFF.

This clone has a count of ten or more. The CDR3 end falls 3 residues outside the read, so it is completed with the germline J gene. The chain recombines TRBV19 with TRBJ1-1, with 9 nucleotides matching TRBD1. The CDR3 has 15 residues. Germline values: CDR1 LNHDA, CDR2 SQIVND (reference sequence). After removal of 7 bases from V and 1 base from J, the junction contained 7 bases not matched to a gene. CDR3 DNA (partial): TGTGCCAGTAAAACAGGGGGCGCCGGGAACACTGAA. Amino acids: CASKTGGAGNTE. The CDR3, in full, reads CASKTGGAGNTEAFF.

This clone came up many times. The sequence runs out 3 residues before the end of the CDR3; the remainder is reconstructed from the germline J gene. The V gene is TRBV4-1, the J gene TRBJ1-1; D ambiguous. Germline V CDR1 and CDR2: MGHRA, YSYEKL. This CDR3 comprises 14 residues. The V and J ends lost 0 bases and 3 bases respectively, with 8 bases between them. CDR3 bases read: TGCGCCAGCAGCCAAGACAGGAGGGACACTGAA. Its protein product is CASSQDRRDTE. The full CDR3 sequence reads CASSQDRRDTEAFF.

This clone occurred many times. Read sequence stops 3 residues before the CDR3 end, and the germline J gene provides the missing end. The chain recombines TRBV7-3 with TRBJ2-1; D is unresolved. The CDR3 has 13 amino acids. Trimming removed 7 bases from V and 0 bases from J, with 7 bases in between. Looked up from germline, CDR1 is SGHTA and CDR2 is FQGTGA. The CDR3 here is CASILSSYNEQFF. The part of the CDR3 DNA that was read is TGTGCCAGCATTCTGTCCTCCTACAATGAG.

This clone was detected many times. The CDR3 goes on 3 residues after the read ends, and that part is filled in from the germline J gene. The V and J genes are TRBV6-1 and TRBJ1-5; D not certain. Germline V gene data show CDR1 as MNHNS and CDR2 as SASEGT. This CDR3 is 16 amino acids long. V shed 2 bases and J shed 0 bases, with 11 bases lying between them. CDR3 loop: CASSEFRGRSNQPQHF. The CDR3 DNA, read in part, is TGTGCCAGCAGTGAATTTCGGGGTCGTAGCAATCAGCCC.

The table lists this clone with many counts. Read sequence stops 3 residues before the CDR3 end, and the germline J gene provides the missing end. V usage is TRBV28 and J usage is TRBJ2-1, with 10 bases that match TRBD1. The V gene end was trimmed by 3 bases and the J gene end by 0 bases; junction bases not matched to a gene: 11. This CDR3 region has 19 residues. Germline values: CDR1 MDHEN, CDR2 SYDVKM. Incomplete CDR3 DNA: TGTGCCAGCAGTTTTCCGTTGACAGGGGGCGCAAGCTCCTACAATGAG. Its protein is CASSFPLTGGASSYNE. The whole CDR3 sequence is CASSFPLTGGASSYNEQFF.

This clone was seen at least ten times. Read data end 3 residues before the CDR3 end; the end is taken from the germline J gene. The rearrangement links TRBV2 to TRBJ1-5; D is ambiguous. Per the germline V gene, CDR1 is SNHLY and CDR2 is FYNNEI. V lost 3 bases and J 6 bases, leaving 12 bases between the germline ends. The CDR3 extends over 14 amino acids. CDR3 loop: CASSDLGSRQPQHF. CDR3 bases read: TGTGCCAGCAGTGATCTGGGCTCTCGTCAGCCC.

This clone was detected a few times. The CDR3 end lies 3 residues beyond the end of the read and is filled in from the germline J gene. The chain links TRBV19 to TRBJ2-1; 8 bases agree with TRBD1. Per the germline V gene, CDR1 is LNHDA and CDR2 is SQIVND (reference sequence). CDR3 length: 16 amino acids. V lost 4 bases, J lost 9 bases, and 14 bases stayed unmatched. The CDR3 protein is CASSTSRDRIGGEQFF. The covered CDR3 bases are TGTGCCAGTAGTACGTCCCGGGACAGGATTGGGGGTGAG.

As concerns this clone: A single base separates this from a much larger clone, so it may be a read error. The read gets to within 3 residues of the CDR3 end, and the germline J gene fills in the rest. Other DNA sequences in the sample encode the same CDR3. The J gene is TRBJ2-3, the V gene TRBV20-1; 13 bases fit TRBD2. The length of the CDR3 is 17 residues. The germline CDR1 and CDR2 sequences are DFQATT and SNEGSKA (reference sequence). CDR3 DNA (partial): TGCAGCGCTAGAGATTGGGGACTAGCGGGGAGCACAGATACG. It is translated as CSARDWGLAGSTDT. The full CDR3 sequence reads CSARDWGLAGSTDTQYF.